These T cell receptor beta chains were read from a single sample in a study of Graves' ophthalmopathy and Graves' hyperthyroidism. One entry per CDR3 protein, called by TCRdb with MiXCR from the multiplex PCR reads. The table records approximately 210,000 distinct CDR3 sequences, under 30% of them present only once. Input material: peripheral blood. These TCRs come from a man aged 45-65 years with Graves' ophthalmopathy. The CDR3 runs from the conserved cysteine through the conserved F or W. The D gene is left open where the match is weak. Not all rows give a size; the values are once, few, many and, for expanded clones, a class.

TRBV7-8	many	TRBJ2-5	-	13	CASSLGPGETQYF	TGTGCCAGCAGCTTGGGGCCAGGAGAGACCCAGTACTTC
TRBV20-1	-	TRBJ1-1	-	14	CSAPPKYLNTEAFF	TGCAGTGCTCCCCCCAAGTATCTAAACACTGAAGCTTTCTTT
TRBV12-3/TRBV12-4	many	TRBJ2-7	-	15	CASSLAGRSSYEQYF	TGTGCCAGCAGTTTAGCGGGAAGGAGCTCCTACGAGCAGTACTTC
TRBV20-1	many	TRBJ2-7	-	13	CSARARSPYEQYF	TGCAGTGCTAGAGCCAGGAGTCCCTACGAGCAGTACTTC
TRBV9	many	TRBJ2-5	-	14	CASSVGGTQETQYF	TGTGCCAGCAGCGTAGGGGGGACGCAAGAGACCCAGTACTTC
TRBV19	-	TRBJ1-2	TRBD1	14	CASRGRDRGTGYTF	TGTGCCAGTAGGGGCCGGGACAGGGGAACTGGCTACACCTTC
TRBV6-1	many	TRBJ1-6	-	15	CASWGSQSYNSPLHF	TGTGCCAGCTGGGGGTCCCAGTCCTATAATTCACCCCTCCACTTT
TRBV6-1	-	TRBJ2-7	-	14	CASRSDGPRNEQYF	TGTGCCAGCAGAAGCGATGGGCCTCGGAACGAGCAGTACTTC
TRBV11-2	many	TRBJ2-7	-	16	CASSLDQSNRANEQYF	TGTGCCAGCAGCTTAGATCAGAGTAACAGGGCGAACGAGCAGTACTTC
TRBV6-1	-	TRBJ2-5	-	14	CASSERTAKETQYF	TGTGCCAGCAGTGAGCGGACAGCGAAAGAGACCCAGTACTTC
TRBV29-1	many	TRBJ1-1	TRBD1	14	CSVEDRGSNTEAFF	TGCAGCGTCGAGGACAGGGGATCGAACACTGAAGCTTTCTTT
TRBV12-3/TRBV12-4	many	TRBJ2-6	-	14	CASSDPPGANVLTF	TGTGCCAGCAGCGACCCCCCTGGGGCCAACGTCCTGACTTTC
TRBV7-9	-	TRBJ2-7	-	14	CASSPADRSYEQYF	TGTGCCAGCAGCCCAGCGGACAGAAGCTACGAGCAGTACTTC
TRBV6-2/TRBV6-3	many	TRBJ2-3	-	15	CASRTRLGITDTQYF	TGTGCCAGCAGGACCCGACTAGGAATAACAGATACGCAGTATTTT
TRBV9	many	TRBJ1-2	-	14	CASSVSGEVEGYTF	TGTGCCAGCAGCGTTTCAGGGGAGGTTGAGGGCTACACCTTC
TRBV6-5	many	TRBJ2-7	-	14	CATAGSTYSYEQYF	TGTGCCACCGCAGGGTCCACTTACTCCTACGAGCAGTACTTC
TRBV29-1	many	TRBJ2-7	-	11	CSVLDSYEQYF	TGCAGCGTTCTGGACAGTTACGAGCAGTACTTC
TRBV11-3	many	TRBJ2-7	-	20	CASSLDLPPGRGTRDYEQYF	TGTGCCAGCAGCTTAGATTTACCCCCGGGCAGGGGCACGAGGGACTACGAGCAGTACTTC
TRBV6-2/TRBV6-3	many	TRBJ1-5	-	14	CASMGLRAIRPQHF	TGTGCCAGCATGGGGTTAAGGGCAATCAGGCCCCAGCATTTT
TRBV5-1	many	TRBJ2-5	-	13	CASSWTRQETQYF	TGCGCCAGCAGTTGGACCCGTCAAGAGACCCAGTACTTC
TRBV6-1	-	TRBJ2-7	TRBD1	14	CASRFGQGPYEQYF	TGTGCCAGCAGGTTCGGACAGGGACCCTACGAGCAGTACTTC
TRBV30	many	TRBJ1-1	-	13	CAWSRGGNTEAFF	TGTGCCTGGAGCAGGGGAGGGAACACTGAAGCTTTCTTT
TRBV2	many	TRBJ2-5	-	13	CASSVSLGGTQYF	TGTGCCAGCAGTGTCAGTCTGGGGGGGACCCAGTACTTC
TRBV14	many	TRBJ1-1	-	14	CASSSNWGSTEAFF	TGTGCCAGCAGCTCGAACTGGGGGAGCACTGAAGCTTTCTTT
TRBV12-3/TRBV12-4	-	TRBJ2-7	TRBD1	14	CASSRDREGYEQYF	TGTGCCAGCAGCCGGGACAGGGAAGGATACGAGCAGTACTTC
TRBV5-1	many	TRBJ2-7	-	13	CATSAQSSYEQYF	TGCGCCACCTCCGCTCAGTCCTCCTACGAGCAGTACTTC
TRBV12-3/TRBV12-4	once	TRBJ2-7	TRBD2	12	CASTPGGNEQYF	TGTGCCAGCACCCCCGGGGGGAACGAGCAGTACTTC
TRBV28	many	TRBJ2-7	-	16	CASSPNIGARPYEQYF	TGTGCCAGCAGTCCTAACATTGGGGCTCGACCCTACGAGCAGTACTTC
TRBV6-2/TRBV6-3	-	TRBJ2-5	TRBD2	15	CASSYSIAGGETQYF	TGTGCCAGCAGTTACTCAATAGCGGGGGGAGAGACCCAGTACTTC
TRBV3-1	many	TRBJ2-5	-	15	CASSQDASRVETQYF	TGTGCCAGCAGCCAAGATGCATCCAGGGTTGAGACCCAGTACTTC
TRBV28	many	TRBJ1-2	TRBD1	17	CASSFRDRGFGDYGYTF	TGTGCCAGCAGTTTCCGGGACAGGGGCTTTGGTGACTATGGCTACACCTTC
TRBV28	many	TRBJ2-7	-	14	CASSRQVSSYEQYF	TGTGCCAGCAGTCGACAGGTTAGCTCCTACGAGCAGTACTTC
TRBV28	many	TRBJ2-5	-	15	CASSFSGPVQETQYF	TGTGCCAGCAGTTTCTCAGGGCCTGTACAAGAGACCCAGTACTTC
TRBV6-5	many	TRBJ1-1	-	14	CASSYEGGITEAFF	TGTGCCAGCAGTTATGAAGGGGGAATAACTGAAGCTTTCTTT
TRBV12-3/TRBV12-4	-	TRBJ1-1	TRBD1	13	CASSLNRGTEAFF	TGTGCCAGCAGTCTGAACAGGGGGACTGAAGCTTTCTTT
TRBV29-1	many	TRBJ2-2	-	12	CSVEVGTGELFF	TGCAGCGTTGAAGTAGGGACCGGGGAGCTGTTTTTT
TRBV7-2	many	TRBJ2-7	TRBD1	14	CASISGTGPYEQYF	TGTGCCAGCATTTCCGGGACAGGGCCCTACGAGCAGTACTTC
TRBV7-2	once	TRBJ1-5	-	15	CASSLLGRGNQPQHF	TGTGCCAGCAGCTTACTCGGACGAGGCAATCAGCCCCAGCATTTT
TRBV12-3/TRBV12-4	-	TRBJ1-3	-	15	CASSRTWTAGNTIYF	TGTGCCAGCAGTAGGACCTGGACGGCTGGAAACACCATATATTTT
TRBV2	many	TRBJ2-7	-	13	CASSEAPIYEQYF	TGTGCCAGCAGTGAAGCGCCTATCTACGAGCAGTACTTC
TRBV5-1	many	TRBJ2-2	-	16	CASSASGGGYTGELFF	TGCGCCAGCAGCGCCTCGGGGGGCGGTTACACCGGGGAGCTGTTTTTT
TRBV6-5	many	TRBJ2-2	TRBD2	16	CASSRLAGGDTGELFF	TGTGCCAGCAGCCGCCTAGCGGGAGGAGACACCGGGGAGCTGTTTTTT
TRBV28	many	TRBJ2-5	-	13	CASSLGGSGRGHF	TGTGCCAGCAGTCTCGGGGGTAGCGGTCGCGGCCACTTC
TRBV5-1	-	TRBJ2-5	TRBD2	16	CASSGTLAGEQETQYF	TGCGCCAGCAGCGGGACTCTAGCGGGAGAGCAAGAGACCCAGTACTTC
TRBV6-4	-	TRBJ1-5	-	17	CASNNFPGPGNNQPQHF	TGTGCCAGCAATAACTTCCCGGGGCCGGGGAACAATCAGCCCCAGCATTTT
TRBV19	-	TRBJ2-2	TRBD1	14	CASNDRANTGELFF	TGTGCCAGTAACGACAGGGCGAACACCGGGGAGCTGTTTTTT
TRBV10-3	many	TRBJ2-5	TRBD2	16	CAISEWGGLGQETQYF	TGTGCCATCAGTGAGTGGGGGGGACTAGGACAAGAGACCCAGTACTTC
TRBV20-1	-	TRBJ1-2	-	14	CSARNQRIGYGYTF	TGCAGTGCTAGAAACCAACGTATTGGCTATGGCTACACCTTC
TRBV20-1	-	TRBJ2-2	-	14	CSARDVQNTGELFF	TGCAGTGCTAGAGATGTGCAGAACACCGGGGAGCTGTTTTTT
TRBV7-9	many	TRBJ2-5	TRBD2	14	CASSLGLAGVSQYF	TGTGCCAGCAGCCTGGGACTAGCGGGAGTGTCCCAGTACTTC
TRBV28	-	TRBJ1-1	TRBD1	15	CASSPPDRDHTEAFF	TGTGCCAGCAGTCCTCCGGACAGGGATCACACTGAAGCTTTCTTT
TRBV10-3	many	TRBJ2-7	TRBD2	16	CAISETLAGVMNEQYF	TGTGCCATCAGTGAGACCCTAGCGGGAGTCATGAACGAGCAGTACTTC
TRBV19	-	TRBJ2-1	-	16	CASSPTYLVQGYEQFF	TGTGCCAGTAGCCCGACGTATCTAGTACAGGGCTATGAGCAGTTCTTC